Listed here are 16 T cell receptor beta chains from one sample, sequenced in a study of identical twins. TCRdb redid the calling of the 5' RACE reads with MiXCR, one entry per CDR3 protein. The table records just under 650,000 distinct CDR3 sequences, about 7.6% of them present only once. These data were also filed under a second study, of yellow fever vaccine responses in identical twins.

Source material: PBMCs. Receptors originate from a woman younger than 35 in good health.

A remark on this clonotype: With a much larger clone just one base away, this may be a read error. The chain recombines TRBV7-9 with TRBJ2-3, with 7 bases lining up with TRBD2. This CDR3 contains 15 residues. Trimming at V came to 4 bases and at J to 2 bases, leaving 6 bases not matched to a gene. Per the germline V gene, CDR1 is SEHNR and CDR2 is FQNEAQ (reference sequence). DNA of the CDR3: TGTGCCAGCAGCTGGGAGGGGATTTTCACAGATACGCAGTATTTT. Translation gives CASSWEGIFTDTQYF. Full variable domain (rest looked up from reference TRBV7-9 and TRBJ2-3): DTGVSQNPRHKITKRGQNVTFRCDPISEHNRLYWYRQTLGQGPEFLTYFQNEAQLEKSRLLSDRFSAERPKGSFSTLEIQRTEQGDSAMYLCASSWEGIFTDTQYFGPGTRLTVL.

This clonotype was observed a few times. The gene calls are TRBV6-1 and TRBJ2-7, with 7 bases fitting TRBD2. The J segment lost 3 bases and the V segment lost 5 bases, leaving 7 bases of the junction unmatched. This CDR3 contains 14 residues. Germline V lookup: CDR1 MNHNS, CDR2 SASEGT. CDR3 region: CASSTIPSGYEQYF. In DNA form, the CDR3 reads TGTGCCAGCAGTACCATCCCTAGCGGCTACGAGCAGTACTTC.

The CDR3 region is CAISESASPLGETQYF. The CDR3 bases are TGTGCCATCAGTGAGTCGGCGTCACCCCTTGGGGAGACCCAGTACTTC. The chain is built from TRBV10-3 and TRBJ2-5; D not certain. Germline CDR1 ENHRY, CDR2 SYGVKD. The CDR3 has 16 amino acids. Trimming pared 0 bases from V and 5 bases from J, leaving 16 bases between.

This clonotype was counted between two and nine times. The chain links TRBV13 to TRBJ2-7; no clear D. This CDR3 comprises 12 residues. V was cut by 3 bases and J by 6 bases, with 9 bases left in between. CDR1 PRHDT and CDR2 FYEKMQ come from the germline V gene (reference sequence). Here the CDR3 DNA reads TGTGCCAGCAGCTTGGATCGCACCGAGCAGTACGTC. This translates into CASSLDRTEQYV.

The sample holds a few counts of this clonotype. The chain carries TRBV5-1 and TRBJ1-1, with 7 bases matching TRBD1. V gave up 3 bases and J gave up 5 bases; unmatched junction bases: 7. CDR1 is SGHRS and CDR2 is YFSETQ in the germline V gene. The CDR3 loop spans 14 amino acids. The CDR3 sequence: CASSSQGQNTEAFF. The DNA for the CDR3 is TGCGCCAGCAGCTCACAGGGGCAAAATACTGAAGCTTTCTTT.

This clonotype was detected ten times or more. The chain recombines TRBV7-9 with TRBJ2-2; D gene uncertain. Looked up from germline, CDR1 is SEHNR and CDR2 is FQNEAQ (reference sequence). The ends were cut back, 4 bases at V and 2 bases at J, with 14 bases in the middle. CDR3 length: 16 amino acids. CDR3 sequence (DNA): TGTGCCAGCAGCTCCGCGCTGAGTCTAAACACCGGGGAGCTGTTTTTT. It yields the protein CASSSALSLNTGELFF.

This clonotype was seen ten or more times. CDR3 sequence reads: CASSEGSGGADTQYF. DNA for the CDR3: TGTGCCAGCAGTGAAGGAAGCGGGGGGGCAGATACGCAGTATTTT. The chain is built from TRBV6-1 and TRBJ2-3; TRBD2 matches 10 bases. The ends lost 1 base at V and 4 bases at J; junction bases unmatched: 2. The CDR3 consists of 15 residues. Germline CDR1 reads MNHNS; CDR2 reads SASEGT.

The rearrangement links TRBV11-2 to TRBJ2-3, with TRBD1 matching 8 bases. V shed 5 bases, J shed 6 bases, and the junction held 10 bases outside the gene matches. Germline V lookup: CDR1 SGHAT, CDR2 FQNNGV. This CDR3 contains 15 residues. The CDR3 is CASSPQGAPGDTQYF. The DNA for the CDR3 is TGTGCCAGCAGCCCCCAGGGGGCACCGGGGGATACGCAGTATTTT.

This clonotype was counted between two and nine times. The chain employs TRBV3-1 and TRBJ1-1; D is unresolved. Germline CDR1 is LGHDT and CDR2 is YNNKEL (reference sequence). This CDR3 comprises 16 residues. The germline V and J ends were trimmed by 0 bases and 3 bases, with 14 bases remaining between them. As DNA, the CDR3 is TGTGCCAGCAGCCAAGAGGGGTCTGGGCCCCACACTGAAGCTTTCTTT. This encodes CASSQEGSGPHTEAFF.

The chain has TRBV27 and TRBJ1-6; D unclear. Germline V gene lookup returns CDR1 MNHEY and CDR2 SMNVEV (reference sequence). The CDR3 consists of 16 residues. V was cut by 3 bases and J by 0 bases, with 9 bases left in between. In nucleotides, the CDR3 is TGTGCCAGCAGTTTCTGGGTCCGCTCCTATAATTCACCCCTCCACTTT. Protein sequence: CASSFWVRSYNSPLHF.

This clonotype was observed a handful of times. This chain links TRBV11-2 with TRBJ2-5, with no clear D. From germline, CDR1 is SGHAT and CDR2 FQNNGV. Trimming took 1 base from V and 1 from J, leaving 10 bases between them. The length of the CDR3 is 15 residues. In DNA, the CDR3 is TGTGCCAGCAGCTTAGGCGATGGCCCCCAAGAGACCCAGTACTTC. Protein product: CASSLGDGPQETQYF. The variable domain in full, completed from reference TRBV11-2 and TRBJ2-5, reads EAGVAQSPRYKIIEKRQSVAFWCNPISGHATLYWYQQILGQGPKLLIQFQNNGVVDDSQLPKDRFSAERLKGVDSTLKIQPAKLEDSAVYLCASSLGDGPQETQYFGPGTRLLVL.

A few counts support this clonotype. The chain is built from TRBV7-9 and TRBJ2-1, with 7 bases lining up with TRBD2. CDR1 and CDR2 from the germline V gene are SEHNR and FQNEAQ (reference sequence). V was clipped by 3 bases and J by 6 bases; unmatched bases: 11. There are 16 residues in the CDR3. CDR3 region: CASSLPAGASVNEQFF. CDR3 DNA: TGTGCCAGCAGCTTGCCGGCGGGAGCCTCAGTCAATGAGCAGTTCTTC.

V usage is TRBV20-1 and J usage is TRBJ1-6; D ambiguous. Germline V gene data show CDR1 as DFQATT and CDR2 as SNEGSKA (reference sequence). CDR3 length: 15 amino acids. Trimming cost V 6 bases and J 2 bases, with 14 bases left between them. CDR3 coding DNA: TGCAGTGCAGTGCCCACAGCTCCCTATAATTCACCCCTCCACTTT. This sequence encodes CSAVPTAPYNSPLHF.

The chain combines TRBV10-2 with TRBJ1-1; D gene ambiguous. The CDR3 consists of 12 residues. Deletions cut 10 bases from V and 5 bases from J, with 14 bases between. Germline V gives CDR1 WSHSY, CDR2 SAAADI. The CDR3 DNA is TGCGCCACCGAATCCCCGGGGACTGAAGCTTTCTTT. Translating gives CATESPGTEAFF.

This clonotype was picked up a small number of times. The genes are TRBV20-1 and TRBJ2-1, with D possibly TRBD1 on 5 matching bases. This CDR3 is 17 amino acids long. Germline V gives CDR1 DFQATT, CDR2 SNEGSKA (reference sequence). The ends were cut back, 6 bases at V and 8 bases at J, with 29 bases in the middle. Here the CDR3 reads CSATHAGITQIADEQFF. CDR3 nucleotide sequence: TGCAGTGCCACACACGCAGGGATTACCCAAATAGCCGATGAGCAGTTCTTC.

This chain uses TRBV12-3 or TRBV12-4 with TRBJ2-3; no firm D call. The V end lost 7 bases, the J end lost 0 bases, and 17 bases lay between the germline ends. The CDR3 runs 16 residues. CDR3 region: CASTPFGGASTDTQYF. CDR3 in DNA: TGTGCCAGCACCCCTTTTGGCGGTGCTAGCACAGATACGCAGTATTTT.